Each of the 3 T cell receptor beta chains below was sequenced from the same sample in a study of cytomegalovirus exposure and HLA in healthy donors. Primers for the PCR totalled 60 Vbeta and 13 Jbeta. The method was immunoSEQ multiplex PCR; TCRdb's version includes in-frame clones alone and lacks a portion of them. The profile shows 60,000 to 70,000 clones, approximately 68% of them singletons. The sequencing input was PBMCs. The receptors stem from a woman aged 30 to 39 in good health and CMV-seronegative.

This clone has only a few counts. This chain connects TRBV10-1 to TRBJ1-1; D ambiguous. The CDR3 contains 13 residues. CDR1 is WNHNN, CDR2 SYGVQD, per germline (reference sequence). V shed 3 bases and J shed 3 bases, with 8 bases lying between them. The CDR3: CASSESVDTEAFF. The CDR3 DNA sequence: TGCGCCAGCAGTGAATCGGTGGACACTGAAGCTTTCTTT.

The genes are TRBV29-1 and TRBJ2-3, with D uncertain. Germline V gene sequence: CDR1 SQVTM, CDR2 ANQGSEA. This CDR3 is 10 amino acids long. Trimming removed 7 bases at V and 1 base at J, with 3 bases between. The CDR3 coding sequence is TGCAGCGCCGGCACAGATACGCAGTATTTT. Its translation is CSAGTDTQYF.

This clone was seen only a few times. V and J are TRBV7-9 and TRBJ2-3; 9 bases map to TRBD2. In germline, CDR1 is SEHNR, CDR2 FQNEAQ (reference sequence). Germline trimming cut 1 base from V and 1 base from J; bases unmatched to any gene: 6. This CDR3 is 17 amino acids long. The CDR3 sequence: CASSLVGAGGGTDTQYF. CDR3 coding DNA: TGTGCCAGCAGCTTAGTAGGAGCGGGGGGCGGCACAGATACGCAGTATTTT.